The 18 T cell receptor beta chains reported below all come from one sample, sequenced in a study of PD-1 blockade in classical Hodgkin lymphoma. Relapse was seen in all patients after autologous stem cell transplantation, and brentuximab vedotin exposure was variable. Some clones are missing from TCRdb's copy, which holds only in-frame ones; the method was immunoSEQ multiplex PCR. Altogether tens of thousands of clones are present, over 60% being singletons, with the ten largest covering 22%. The specimen was peripheral blood mononuclear cells (PBMCs), collected before the second cycle of nivolumab. These receptors came from a human donor with classical Hodgkin lymphoma.

This clone came up a few times. The J gene is TRBJ2-7, the V gene TRBV7-8, with 7 bases matching TRBD1. The V segment lost 2 bases and the J segment 1 base; nucleotides outside the gene matches: 2. Germline V gene sequence: CDR1 SGHVS, CDR2 FQNEAQ. The CDR3 totals 14 residues. CDR3 sequence: CASSLTGASYEQYF. Written as DNA, the CDR3 is TGTGCCAGCAGCTTAACAGGGGCGTCCTACGAGCAGTACTTC.

V is TRBV6-5 and J is TRBJ2-7, with 7 bases matching TRBD2. The germline CDR1 and CDR2 sequences are MNHEY and SVGAGI. This CDR3 contains 15 residues. V dropped 0 bases and J dropped 6; count of bases not matched to a gene: 8. CDR3 sequence: CASSYSGGRLGEQYF. In DNA form, the CDR3 reads TGTGCCAGCAGTTACTCGGGCGGGAGACTGGGCGAGCAGTACTTC.

In DNA form, the CDR3 reads TGTGCCAGCAGAAGAATCCGGGACAGCCTCTATGGCTACACCTTC. This translates into CASRRIRDSLYGYTF. This chain links TRBV6-6 with TRBJ1-2; 7 nucleotides match TRBD1. Germline V gene data show CDR1 as MNHNY and CDR2 as SVGAGI (reference sequence). V dropped 6 bases and J dropped 4; count of bases not matched to a gene: 11. The CDR3 totals 15 residues.

The rearrangement links TRBV30 to TRBJ2-1; D gene ambiguous. Trimming cost V 2 bases and J 5 bases, with 4 bases left between them. This CDR3 has 11 residues. Germline V gives CDR1 GTSNPN, CDR2 SVGIG (reference sequence). CDR3 DNA: TGTGCCTGGAGTCCCCACAATGAGCAGTTCTTC. Its protein product is CAWSPHNEQFF.

This CDR3 is CASSTRTSGGAGEQFF. The CDR3 DNA sequence: TGTGCCAGCAGCACCCGGACTAGCGGGGGGGCGGGTGAGCAGTTCTTC. V is TRBV9 and J is TRBJ2-1, with TRBD2 identical over 15 bases. V dropped 4 bases and J dropped 9; count of bases not matched to a gene: 8. The CDR3 spans 16 residues. Germline V lookup: CDR1 SGDLS, CDR2 YYNGEE.

The chain combines TRBV9 with TRBJ2-2; the D is unclear. The CDR3 is made up of 15 amino acids. V was cut by 1 base and J by 2 bases, with 9 bases left in between. Germline V lookup: CDR1 SGDLS, CDR2 YYNGEE. The CDR3 DNA is TGTGCCAGCAGCGTAATCTCAGATAACACCGGGGAGCTGTTTTTT. Translated, it gives CASSVISDNTGELFF.

The chain carries TRBV5-1 and TRBJ2-3, with D unclear. Germline assignment: CDR1 SGHRS and CDR2 YFSETQ. This CDR3 is built from 14 residues. V was trimmed by 0 bases and J by 2 bases, leaving 7 bases between them. The CDR3 DNA sequence: TGCGCCAGCAGCTTGGGACATTTCACAGATACGCAGTATTTT. The encoded protein is CASSLGHFTDTQYF.

CDR3 in DNA: TGTGCCAGCAGCTACCTAGCGGGGGGGACAGATACGCAGTATTTT. It encodes CASSYLAGGTDTQYF. The chain has TRBV7-3 and TRBJ2-3; TRBD2 matches 12 bases. The CDR3 is made up of 15 amino acids. Losses at the gene ends were 4 bases for V and 3 bases for J; bases not matched to a gene: 2. Germline loops: CDR1 SGHTA, CDR2 FQGTGA. Combining the CDR3 with reference TRBV7-3 and TRBJ2-3 gives the whole variable domain GAGVSQTPSNKVTEKGKYVELRCDPISGHTALYWYRQSLGQGPEFLIYFQGTGAADDSGLPNDRFFAVRPEGSVSTLKIQRTERGDSAVYLCASSYLAGGTDTQYFGPGTRLTVL.

The V call is TRBV19, the J call TRBJ1-1; D gene unclear. The CDR3 covers 11 residues. Looked up from germline, CDR1 is LNHDA and CDR2 is SQIVND (reference sequence). CDR3: CAVGAGTEAFF. CDR3 DNA: TGTGCGGTAGGTGCCGGCACTGAAGCTTTCTTT. Using reference TRBV19 and TRBJ1-1 for the parts outside the CDR3, the full variable domain is DGGITQSPKYLFRKEGQNVTLSCEQNLNHDAMYWYRQDPGQGLRLIYYSQIVNDFQKGDIAEGYSVSREKKESFPLTVTSAQKNPTAFYLCAVGAGTEAFFGQGTRLTVV.

The genes are TRBV30 and TRBJ2-7, with 7 bases identical to TRBD2. Germline CDR1 is GTSNPN and CDR2 is SVGIG (reference sequence). The V segment lost 1 base and the J segment 3 bases; nucleotides outside the gene matches: 0. The CDR3 covers 12 residues. CDR3 sequence: CAWSGGSYEQYF. The CDR3 DNA reads TGTGCCTGGAGTGGCGGGAGCTACGAGCAGTACTTC.

This chain joins TRBV7-9 and TRBJ2-2; 12 bases line up with TRBD1. V lost 0 bases to trimming and J lost 6 bases; unmatched junction nucleotides: 2. In germline, CDR1 is SEHNR, CDR2 FQNEAQ (reference sequence). The length of the CDR3 is 16 residues. The CDR3 coding sequence is TGTGCCAGCAGCTTAGCCGGGACAGGGGGCTCCGGGGAGCTGTTTTTT. Protein sequence: CASSLAGTGGSGELFF.

This clone was counted once. CDR3: CASSVDGLAGTQYF. The CDR3, as DNA: TGTGCCAGCAGCGTAGATGGGCTAGCAGGGACCCAGTACTTC. The chain carries TRBV9 and TRBJ2-5, with TRBD2 as a possible D gene (5 bases). Germline V gives CDR1 SGDLS, CDR2 YYNGEE. V was trimmed by 0 bases and J by 7 bases, leaving 13 bases between them. This CDR3 spans 14 amino acids.

V is TRBV6-5 and J is TRBJ1-5, with D possibly being TRBD1 (5 bases). The CDR3 contains 14 residues. Germline lookup yields CDR1 MNHEY and CDR2 SVGAGI. Trimming stripped 6 bases from V and 2 bases from J, with 11 bases between. CDR3 bases: TGTGCCAGCAGAGGACCGGGGGGCAATCAGCCCCAGCATTTT. It is translated as CASRGPGGNQPQHF.

V usage is TRBV2 and J usage is TRBJ1-1; no firm D call. The CDR3 spans 14 residues. The germline CDR1 and CDR2 sequences are SNHLY and FYNNEI. V was pared by 8 bases and J by 4 bases, with 17 bases between. Here the CDR3 DNA reads TGTGCCAGCGAGACCCGAGAATGGGGCACTGAAGCTTTCTTT. Translated, it gives CASETREWGTEAFF. Full variable domain (outside the CDR3, taken from reference TRBV2 and TRBJ1-1): EPEVTQTPSHQVTQMGQEVILRCVPISNHLYFYWYRQILGQKVEFLVSFYNNEISEKSEIFDDQFSVERPDGSNFTLKIRSTKLEDSAMYFCASETREWGTEAFFGQGTRLTVV.

There are a few counts of this clone. The rearrangement joins TRBV2 to TRBJ2-7, with D unresolved. Germline V lookup: CDR1 SNHLY, CDR2 FYNNEI. The CDR3 has 11 amino acids. V was cut by 7 bases and J by 4 bases, with 8 bases left in between. The CDR3 sequence is CASIPRYEQYF. CDR3 coding DNA: TGTGCCAGCATCCCTAGGTACGAGCAGTACTTC. Complete variable domain (other parts from reference TRBV2 and TRBJ2-7): EPEVTQTPSHQVTQMGQEVILRCVPISNHLYFYWYRQILGQKVEFLVSFYNNEISEKSEIFDDQFSVERPDGSNFTLKIRSTKLEDSAMYFCASIPRYEQYFGPGTRLTVT.

By its share, this clone is medium-sized (0.01 to 0.1%). The chain employs TRBV2 and TRBJ1-2; 7 bases align to TRBD1. J gave up 0 bases and V 5 bases, and 9 bases lay outside the gene matches. The CDR3 covers 16 residues. Germline CDR1 and CDR2: SNHLY and FYNNEI. DNA of the CDR3: TGTGCCAGCAGTTTTACCGGGACAGAAACTAACTATGGCTACACCTTC. It yields the protein CASSFTGTETNYGYTF.

This clone was observed a few times. The V call is TRBV11-2, the J call TRBJ1-6, with no clear D. V lost 3 bases to trimming and J lost 4 bases, with 7 bases between them. This CDR3 contains 14 residues. Germline V gene data show CDR1 as SGHAT and CDR2 as FQNNGV. Here the CDR3 DNA reads TGTGCCAGCAGCTTGGGGAGATATAATTCACCCCTCCACTTT. Its protein product is CASSLGRYNSPLHF.

This chain uses TRBV6-1 with TRBJ2-5; 11 bases align to TRBD2. The CDR3 contains 15 residues. V shed 5 bases and J 5 bases; nucleotides not matched to a gene: 7. Germline CDR1 and CDR2: MNHNS and SASEGT. The DNA for the CDR3 is TGTGCCAGCAGTAAAATAGCGGGGGGGGCTGAGACCCAGTACTTC. Translating gives CASSKIAGGAETQYF.